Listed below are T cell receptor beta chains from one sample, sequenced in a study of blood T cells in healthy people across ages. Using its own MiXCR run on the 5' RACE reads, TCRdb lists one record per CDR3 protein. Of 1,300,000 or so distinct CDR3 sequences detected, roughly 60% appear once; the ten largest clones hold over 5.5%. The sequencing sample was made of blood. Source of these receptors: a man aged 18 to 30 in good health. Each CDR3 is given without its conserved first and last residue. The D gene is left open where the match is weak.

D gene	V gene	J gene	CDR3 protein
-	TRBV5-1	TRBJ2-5	ASSWLDPVQTQY
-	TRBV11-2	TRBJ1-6	ASSRNPWSNSPLH
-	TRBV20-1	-	SARRGENEQY
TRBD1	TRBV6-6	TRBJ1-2	ASSYSRQGVSGYT
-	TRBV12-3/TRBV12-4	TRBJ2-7	ASSPQPDRDYEQY
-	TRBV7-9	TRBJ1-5	ASSPQAAGGNQPQH
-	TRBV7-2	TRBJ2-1	ASSLVAPPYNEQF
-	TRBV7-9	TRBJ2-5	ASAGPGTREQY
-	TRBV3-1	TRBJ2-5	ASSQDLTRANEQY
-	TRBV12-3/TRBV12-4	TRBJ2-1	ASSASFGTLAGKDSYNEQF
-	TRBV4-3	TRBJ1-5	ASSQDLMQPQH
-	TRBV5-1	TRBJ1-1	ASSRGEANTEAF
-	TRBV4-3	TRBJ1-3	ASSQDYGGSGNTIY
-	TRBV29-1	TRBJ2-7	SVIERVPGEQY
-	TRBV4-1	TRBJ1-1	ASSQEEGQLHTEAF
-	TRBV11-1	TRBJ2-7	ASSLARLASYEQY
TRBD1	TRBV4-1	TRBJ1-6	ASSQERTGASLGNSPLH
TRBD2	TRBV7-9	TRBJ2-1	ANPGLAGSYNEQF
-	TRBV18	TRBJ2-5	ASSPHGGLGGETQY
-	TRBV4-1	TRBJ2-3	ASSQANGNADTQY
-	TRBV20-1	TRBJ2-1	SATPVIPGNEQF
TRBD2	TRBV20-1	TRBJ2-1	SARPVGLAGNEQF
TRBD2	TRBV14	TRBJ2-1	ASSHRPLAEGYNEQF
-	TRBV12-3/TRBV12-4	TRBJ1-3	ASSTDKSGNTIY
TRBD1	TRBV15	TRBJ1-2	ATSRGPGGLEGYT
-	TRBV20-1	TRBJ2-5	SARVPSEQY
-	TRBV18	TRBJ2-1	ASQTEREQF
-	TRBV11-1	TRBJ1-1	ASSPSWAVQNTEAF
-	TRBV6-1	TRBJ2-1	ASPGDEQF
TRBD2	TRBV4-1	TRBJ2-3	ASSQDRLAGGGPADTQY
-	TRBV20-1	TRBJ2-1	SATRSRNEQF
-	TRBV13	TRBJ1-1	ASSLGRETEAF
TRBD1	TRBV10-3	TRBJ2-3	AISPGTGSIADTQY
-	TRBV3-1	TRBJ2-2	ASSQAVGTGTGELF
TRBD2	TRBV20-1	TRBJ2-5	SAFGGGTPSYEETQY
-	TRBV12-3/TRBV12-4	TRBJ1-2	ASSPDSPEDGYT
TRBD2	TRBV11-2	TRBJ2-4	ASSPRASGYNIQY